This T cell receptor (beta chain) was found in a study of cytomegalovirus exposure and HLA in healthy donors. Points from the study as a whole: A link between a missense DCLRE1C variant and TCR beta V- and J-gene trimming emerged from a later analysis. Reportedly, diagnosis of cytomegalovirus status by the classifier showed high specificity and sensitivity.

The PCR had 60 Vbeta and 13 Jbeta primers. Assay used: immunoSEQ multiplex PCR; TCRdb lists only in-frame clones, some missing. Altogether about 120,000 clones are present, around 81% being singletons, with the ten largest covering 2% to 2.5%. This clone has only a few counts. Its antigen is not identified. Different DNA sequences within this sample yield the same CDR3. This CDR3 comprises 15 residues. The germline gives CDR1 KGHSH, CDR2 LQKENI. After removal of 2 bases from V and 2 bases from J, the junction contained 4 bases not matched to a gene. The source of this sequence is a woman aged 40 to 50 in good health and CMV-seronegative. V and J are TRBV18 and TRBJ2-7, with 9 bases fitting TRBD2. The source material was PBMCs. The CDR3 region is CASSPGLAGTYEQYF. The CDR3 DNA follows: TGTGCCAGCTCACCAGGGCTAGCGGGAACCTACGAGCAGTACTTC.